The rows below give T cell receptor beta chains drawn from one sample of a study of T cell responses to AZD1222 COVID-19 vaccine. Method: immunoSEQ multiplex PCR; TCRdb's copy keeps in-frame clones and lacks some. The sample records roughly 140,000 clones, approximately 90% being singletons. Sequences were derived from peripheral blood, sampled on day 0 of AZD1222 vaccination. These receptors originate from an adult in good health. The CDR3 runs from the conserved cysteine through the conserved F or W. Fields, in order: clone size, D gene, CDR3 length, V gene, J gene, CDR3 DNA, CDR3 protein. A D gene is named only where the DNA matches it firmly. Not every row has a clone size; where given, it reads once, few, many or a size class.

clone size: NA
D gene: NA
CDR3 length: 14
V gene: TRBV7-2
J gene: TRBJ1-3
CDR3 DNA: TGTGCCAGCAGCTTACAAAACTCTGGAAACACCATATATTTT
CDR3 protein: CASSLQNSGNTIYF

clone size: NA
D gene: TRBD1
CDR3 length: 15
V gene: TRBV20-1
J gene: TRBJ1-5
CDR3 DNA: TGCAGTGCTAGTCTTTTTCACAGGGGTAATCAGCCCCAGCATTTT
CDR3 protein: CSASLFHRGNQPQHF

clone size: once
D gene: NA
CDR3 length: 13
V gene: TRBV5-1
J gene: TRBJ2-1
CDR3 DNA: TGCGCCAGCAGCGTGGACATCCCCAATGAGCAGTTCTTC
CDR3 protein: CASSVDIPNEQFF

clone size: NA
D gene: NA
CDR3 length: 14
V gene: TRBV7-9
J gene: TRBJ2-1
CDR3 DNA: TGTGCCAGCAGCTCATACCAAGGCCCCAATGAGCAGTTCTTC
CDR3 protein: CASSSYQGPNEQFF

clone size: NA
D gene: NA
CDR3 length: 14
V gene: TRBV28
J gene: TRBJ1-3
CDR3 DNA: TGTGCCAGCAGTTTTTCCGGGGCTGGAAACACCATATATTTT
CDR3 protein: CASSFSGAGNTIYF

clone size: few
D gene: NA
CDR3 length: 15
V gene: TRBV19
J gene: TRBJ1-2
CDR3 DNA: TGTGCCAGTAGCCTCAGACAGGAAACTAACTATGGCTACACCTTC
CDR3 protein: CASSLRQETNYGYTF

clone size: NA
D gene: TRBD2
CDR3 length: 16
V gene: TRBV11-1
J gene: TRBJ2-5
CDR3 DNA: TGTGCCAGCAGCCGAATGGGACTAGCGGGGCAAGAGACCCAGTACTTC
CDR3 protein: CASSRMGLAGQETQYF

clone size: once
D gene: NA
CDR3 length: 15
V gene: TRBV5-4
J gene: TRBJ2-5
CDR3 DNA: TGTGCCAGCAGCTCATTACAGGGCCTGGGGGAGACCCAGTACTTC
CDR3 protein: CASSSLQGLGETQYF

clone size: NA
D gene: NA
CDR3 length: 15
V gene: TRBV6-5
J gene: TRBJ1-5
CDR3 DNA: TGTGCCAGCAGCCGGTCGGGGGGGAGTATTCAGCCCCAGCATTTT
CDR3 protein: CASSRSGGSIQPQHF

clone size: NA
D gene: NA
CDR3 length: 15
V gene: TRBV21-1
J gene: TRBJ2-1
CDR3 DNA: TGTGCCACTCTACAGGGAGTGAGGTATCACAATGAGCAGTTCTTC
CDR3 protein: CATLQGVRYHNEQFF

clone size: NA
D gene: TRBD2
CDR3 length: 17
V gene: TRBV5-1
J gene: TRBJ2-3
CDR3 DNA: TGCGCCAGCAGCTTTAACGGGGGGGCTATCCGCACAGATACGCAGTATTTT
CDR3 protein: CASSFNGGAIRTDTQYF

clone size: NA
D gene: NA
CDR3 length: 14
V gene: TRBV7-2
J gene: TRBJ1-2
CDR3 DNA: TGTGCCAGCAGCTACCGGACAGTTAACTATGGCTACACCTTC
CDR3 protein: CASSYRTVNYGYTF

clone size: NA
D gene: NA
CDR3 length: 14
V gene: TRBV11-2
J gene: TRBJ2-2
CDR3 DNA: TGTGCCAGCAGCTTAAACGTGGGAGCCGGGGAGCTGTTTTTT
CDR3 protein: CASSLNVGAGELFF

clone size: NA
D gene: TRBD1
CDR3 length: 16
V gene: TRBV18
J gene: TRBJ2-5
CDR3 DNA: TGTGCCAGCCCACCCCAGGACAGGGGGGGGCAAGAGACCCAGTACTTC
CDR3 protein: CASPPQDRGGQETQYF

clone size: NA
D gene: TRBD1
CDR3 length: 13
V gene: TRBV6-2/TRBV6-3
J gene: TRBJ1-2
CDR3 DNA: TGTGCCAGCAGTGACAGGGGCGACTATGGCTACACCTTC
CDR3 protein: CASSDRGDYGYTF

clone size: once
D gene: NA
CDR3 length: 17
V gene: TRBV19
J gene: TRBJ2-3
CDR3 DNA: TGTGCCAGTAGTATTCAATCGTTCGAAACCGGGAACCCTACGATGTATTTT
CDR3 protein: CASSIQSFETGNPTMYF

clone size: once
D gene: TRBD2
CDR3 length: 13
V gene: TRBV29-1
J gene: TRBJ2-2
CDR3 DNA: TGCAGCGGGGGAGGGCCCCTCACCGGGGAGCTGTTTTTT
CDR3 protein: CSGGGPLTGELFF

clone size: NA
D gene: NA
CDR3 length: 14
V gene: TRBV27
J gene: TRBJ2-7
CDR3 DNA: TGTGCCAGCGCTTTAGGGCAGGGGAAGAACGAGCAGTACTTC
CDR3 protein: CASALGQGKNEQYF

clone size: NA
D gene: NA
CDR3 length: 11
V gene: TRBV5-1
J gene: TRBJ1-1
CDR3 DNA: TGCGCCAGCAGCTTAGGACAAGAAGCTTTCTTT
CDR3 protein: CASSLGQEAFF

clone size: NA
D gene: TRBD2
CDR3 length: 15
V gene: TRBV4-2
J gene: TRBJ2-7
CDR3 DNA: TGTGCCAGCAGCCAAGTTGGGACTAGCTCCTACGAGCAGTACTTC
CDR3 protein: CASSQVGTSSYEQYF

clone size: NA
D gene: NA
CDR3 length: 15
V gene: TRBV27
J gene: TRBJ2-2
CDR3 DNA: TGTGCCAGCAGTTTATCGCCCAGAATCACCGGGGAGCTGTTTTTT
CDR3 protein: CASSLSPRITGELFF

clone size: once
D gene: NA
CDR3 length: 13
V gene: TRBV13
J gene: TRBJ2-5
CDR3 DNA: TGTGCCAGCAGCTTACGACGGGGGGAGACCCAGTACTTC
CDR3 protein: CASSLRRGETQYF

clone size: few
D gene: TRBD2
CDR3 length: 17
V gene: TRBV7-6
J gene: TRBJ2-2
CDR3 DNA: TGTGCCAGCAGCAAAATGACTAGCGGGACTAACACCGGGGAGCTGTTTTTT
CDR3 protein: CASSKMTSGTNTGELFF

clone size: NA
D gene: TRBD2
CDR3 length: 16
V gene: TRBV7-8
J gene: TRBJ2-1
CDR3 DNA: TGTGCCAGCAGACCCAGAGCGGGGGGACACTTGAATGAGCAGTTCTTC
CDR3 protein: CASRPRAGGHLNEQFF

clone size: NA
D gene: NA
CDR3 length: 13
V gene: TRBV12-3/TRBV12-4
J gene: TRBJ1-6
CDR3 DNA: TGTGCCAGCAGTTATAGGGGAATGTCACCCCTCCACTTT
CDR3 protein: CASSYRGMSPLHF

clone size: NA
D gene: TRBD1
CDR3 length: 15
V gene: TRBV5-4
J gene: TRBJ2-1
CDR3 DNA: TGTGCCAGCAGCGACCGGGACAGGGGGCCCGATGAGCAGTTCTTC
CDR3 protein: CASSDRDRGPDEQFF

clone size: NA
D gene: TRBD1
CDR3 length: 16
V gene: TRBV7-2
J gene: TRBJ1-5
CDR3 DNA: TGTGCCAGCAGCAACGACAGGGGTGGGGGCAATCAGCCCCAGCATTTT
CDR3 protein: CASSNDRGGGNQPQHF

clone size: NA
D gene: TRBD1
CDR3 length: 15
V gene: TRBV27
J gene: TRBJ2-7
CDR3 DNA: TGTGCCAGCAGTGAACCGGGACAGGGGGTCAACGAGCAGTACTTC
CDR3 protein: CASSEPGQGVNEQYF

clone size: NA
D gene: TRBD2
CDR3 length: 17
V gene: TRBV7-9
J gene: TRBJ2-7
CDR3 DNA: TGTGCCAGCAGCATGCCCCCGAGCGGGGGACTCTCCTACGAGCAGTACTTC
CDR3 protein: CASSMPPSGGLSYEQYF

clone size: once
D gene: NA
CDR3 length: 15
V gene: TRBV7-8
J gene: TRBJ2-5
CDR3 DNA: TGTGCCAGCAGCTCCCGTTGGGGGAGCCAAGAGACCCAGTACTTC
CDR3 protein: CASSSRWGSQETQYF

clone size: once
D gene: NA
CDR3 length: 15
V gene: TRBV5-1
J gene: TRBJ1-1
CDR3 DNA: TGCGCCAGCAGCTCGGGGGACGGAAGGAACACTGAAGCTTTCTTT
CDR3 protein: CASSSGDGRNTEAFF

clone size: NA
D gene: NA
CDR3 length: 14
V gene: TRBV3-1/TRBV3-2
J gene: TRBJ1-1
CDR3 DNA: TGTGCCAGCAGCCAAGGCAGGGGAGGGACTGAAGCTTTCTTT
CDR3 protein: CASSQGRGGTEAFF

clone size: NA
D gene: TRBD2
CDR3 length: 19
V gene: TRBV11-3
J gene: TRBJ2-5
CDR3 DNA: TGTGCCAGCAGCTTAGACGTATCTGGACTAGCGGGGGCCAGAGAGACCCAGTACTTC
CDR3 protein: CASSLDVSGLAGARETQYF

clone size: NA
D gene: TRBD1
CDR3 length: 15
V gene: TRBV2
J gene: TRBJ1-6
CDR3 DNA: TGTGCCAGCAGGAGACAGGGGCTTAATAATTCACCCCTCCACTTT
CDR3 protein: CASRRQGLNNSPLHF

clone size: NA
D gene: TRBD2
CDR3 length: 16
V gene: TRBV3-1/TRBV3-2
J gene: TRBJ2-7
CDR3 DNA: TGTGCCAGCAGCCAAGATGGGACTAGCGGGGCCTACGAGCAGTACTTC
CDR3 protein: CASSQDGTSGAYEQYF

clone size: NA
D gene: NA
CDR3 length: 14
V gene: TRBV20-1
J gene: TRBJ1-2
CDR3 DNA: TGCAGTGCTAGTGCGAGACTAGAGGACTATGGCTACACCTTC
CDR3 protein: CSASARLEDYGYTF

clone size: NA
D gene: NA
CDR3 length: 14
V gene: TRBV2
J gene: TRBJ2-5
CDR3 DNA: TGTGCCAGCCGGCGATATGACTCGACGGAGACCCAGTACTTC
CDR3 protein: CASRRYDSTETQYF

clone size: NA
D gene: NA
CDR3 length: 15
V gene: TRBV5-4
J gene: TRBJ1-2
CDR3 DNA: TGTGCCAGCAGCTTGGATGAGGGGATGGGCTATGGCTACACCTTC
CDR3 protein: CASSLDEGMGYGYTF

clone size: NA
D gene: NA
CDR3 length: 16
V gene: TRBV7-9
J gene: TRBJ1-1
CDR3 DNA: TGTGCCAGCAGCTGGACACCGCCCGGGATGAACACTGAAGCTTTCTTT
CDR3 protein: CASSWTPPGMNTEAFF

clone size: NA
D gene: NA
CDR3 length: 14
V gene: TRBV6-5
J gene: TRBJ2-1
CDR3 DNA: TGTGCCAGCAGCCCCAGGAGTTCTAGTTCAACGCAGTTCTTC
CDR3 protein: CASSPRSSSSTQFF

clone size: NA
D gene: NA
CDR3 length: 14
V gene: TRBV7-8
J gene: TRBJ2-1
CDR3 DNA: TGTGCCAGCAGCCCCATACAGGGATACAATGAGCAGTTCTTC
CDR3 protein: CASSPIQGYNEQFF

clone size: NA
D gene: NA
CDR3 length: 14
V gene: TRBV11-3
J gene: TRBJ2-7
CDR3 DNA: TGTGCCAGGACTCAGGGAAGTCAGTCCTACGAGCAGTACTTC
CDR3 protein: CARTQGSQSYEQYF

clone size: NA
D gene: NA
CDR3 length: 15
V gene: TRBV3-1/TRBV3-2
J gene: TRBJ2-2
CDR3 DNA: TGTGCCAGCAGCTTCATTCGAGAATCCACCGGGGAGCTGTTTTTT
CDR3 protein: CASSFIRESTGELFF

clone size: NA
D gene: NA
CDR3 length: 14
V gene: TRBV27
J gene: TRBJ2-7
CDR3 DNA: TGTGCCAGCAGGACTCTAGCGAGCTCCTACGAGCAGTACTTC
CDR3 protein: CASRTLASSYEQYF

clone size: once
D gene: NA
CDR3 length: 14
V gene: TRBV6-5
J gene: TRBJ1-2
CDR3 DNA: TGTGCCAGCAGAAGAGACAGGATGAACTATGGCTACACCTTC
CDR3 protein: CASRRDRMNYGYTF

clone size: NA
D gene: NA
CDR3 length: 14
V gene: TRBV5-1
J gene: TRBJ2-3
CDR3 DNA: TGCGCCAGCAGCTTGGACTTTTCCACGGATACGCAGTATTTT
CDR3 protein: CASSLDFSTDTQYF

clone size: NA
D gene: NA
CDR3 length: 11
V gene: TRBV6-2/TRBV6-3
J gene: TRBJ2-5
CDR3 DNA: TGTGCCAGCAGCACGAAGAGGACCCAGTACTTC
CDR3 protein: CASSTKRTQYF

clone size: few
D gene: TRBD1
CDR3 length: 13
V gene: TRBV2
J gene: TRBJ1-2
CDR3 DNA: TGTGCCAGCAGTGGGGACAGTACTTATGGCTACACCTTC
CDR3 protein: CASSGDSTYGYTF

clone size: NA
D gene: NA
CDR3 length: 14
V gene: TRBV5-6
J gene: TRBJ1-1
CDR3 DNA: TGTGCCAGCAGCGCGACCAGGGAGCGCACTGAAGCTTTCTTT
CDR3 protein: CASSATRERTEAFF

clone size: few
D gene: NA
CDR3 length: 15
V gene: TRBV18
J gene: TRBJ1-1
CDR3 DNA: TGTGCCAGCTCACCACCGAGGACACTGAACACTGAAGCTTTCTTT
CDR3 protein: CASSPPRTLNTEAFF

clone size: NA
D gene: TRBD2
CDR3 length: 15
V gene: TRBV28
J gene: TRBJ2-7
CDR3 DNA: TGTGCCAGCAGTTTTAGCGGGAGGTCCTCCTACGAGCAGTACTTC
CDR3 protein: CASSFSGRSSYEQYF

clone size: NA
D gene: NA
CDR3 length: 16
V gene: TRBV28
J gene: TRBJ1-3
CDR3 DNA: TGTGCCAGCAGTGTCCACAGGGAACCCTCTGGAAACACCATATATTTT
CDR3 protein: CASSVHREPSGNTIYF

clone size: NA
D gene: NA
CDR3 length: 12
V gene: TRBV5-4
J gene: TRBJ1-2
CDR3 DNA: TGTGCCAGCAGCTTGGACAGGGCGGGCTACACCTTC
CDR3 protein: CASSLDRAGYTF

clone size: NA
D gene: NA
CDR3 length: 16
V gene: TRBV4-2
J gene: TRBJ2-7
CDR3 DNA: TGTGCCAGCAGCCAAGACGACGGGAGCGCCTCCTACGAGCAGTACTTC
CDR3 protein: CASSQDDGSASYEQYF